The clone carrying this T cell receptor (beta chain) has a count of ten or more. This sample stems from a study of T-cell reconstitution after alpha-beta-depleted transplantation in children. CDR1 MDHEN and CDR2 SYDVKM come from the germline V gene. There are 15 residues in the CDR3. V shed 6 bases, J shed 7 bases, and the junction held 9 bases outside the gene matches. Researchers prepared the TCRbeta library using unique molecular identifiers, the study reports. MiXCR, applied by TCRdb to the PCR reads, yields one record per CDR3 protein. The sample lists just under 350,000 distinct CDR3 sequences, around 16% occurring once.

The sequence derives from a male patient aged 2-10 years who had a stem cell transplant for acute lymphoblastic leukemia, so the T cells may come from the graft donor. The genes are TRBV28 and TRBJ2-2, with 9 bases fitting TRBD1. The sample was PBMCs, mostly from graft donor cells, taken 360 days after TCRalphabeta/CD19-depleted stem cell transplant. The CDR3 bases are TGTGCCAGCAGCTTACCGGGACAGGGCCACGGGGAGCTGTTTTTT. Its translation is CASSLPGQGHGELFF.